This T cell receptor (beta chain) was observed in a study of shared clonotypes between healthy human individuals. Overall study findings and caveats: Between a handful of donors, naive CD4 clonotypes were shared at a level of about 5%.

There are 12 residues in the CDR3. V lost 8 bases and J lost 3; bases outside the gene matches: 3. Looked up from germline, CDR1 is MNHNY and CDR2 is SVGAGI (reference sequence). This clone was observed once. Its target is unknown. Sequencing used immunoSEQ multiplex PCR; TCRdb keeps in-frame clones, though not all of them. Found here are 600,000 to 750,000 clones, 72% of them singletons; the top ten hold around 1.7%. The receptor was derived from a woman between 25 and 40 years old in good health. Sequenced: memory CD4+ T cells sorted from blood. The sample's subset: CD45RA-negative fraction. This chain connects TRBV6-6 to TRBJ2-7; TRBD1 matches at 8 bases. The CDR3 spells CASSGGRYEQYF. CDR3 nucleotides: TGTGCCAGCTCAGGGGGCCGCTACGAGCAGTACTTC.